The rows below give T cell receptor beta chains drawn from one sample of a study of blood T cell repertoires in COVID-19. TCRdb's table, derived via immunoSEQ multiplex PCR, lists solely in-frame clones and lacks some. This repertoire shows tens of thousands of clones, over 80% found once; its top ten account for roughly 6.8%. Source material: peripheral blood. All receptors come from an elderly woman with active COVID-19. Each CDR3 is given with its conserved first and last residue. A D gene is named only where the DNA matches it firmly. Rows give clone size only sometimes, using once, few, many, or a class for an expanded clone.

cdr3_nt: TGTGCCAGCAGTTTCGGGACTAGCGGGAGCCAAAACATTCAGTACTTC; cdr3_aa: CASSFGTSGSQNIQYF; clone_size: NA; j_call: TRBJ2-4; v_call: TRBV27; d_call: TRBD2
cdr3_nt: TGTGCCAGCAGAAAAAAAAACCCCAGTCCTCACTACGAGCAGTACTTC; cdr3_aa: CASRKKNPSPHYEQYF; clone_size: NA; j_call: TRBJ2-7; v_call: TRBV7-9; d_call: NA
cdr3_nt: TGTGCCAGCAGTTTAGGACAGGTCGACTATGGCTACACCTTC; cdr3_aa: CASSLGQVDYGYTF; clone_size: NA; j_call: TRBJ1-2; v_call: TRBV28; d_call: TRBD1
cdr3_nt: TGTGCCAGCAGCCCGGGACAGGGCGCTGGAAACACCATATATTTT; cdr3_aa: CASSPGQGAGNTIYF; clone_size: NA; j_call: TRBJ1-3; v_call: TRBV5-4; d_call: TRBD1
cdr3_nt: TGTGCCAGTAGTATCGGACAGAACTACGAGCAGTACTTC; cdr3_aa: CASSIGQNYEQYF; clone_size: NA; j_call: TRBJ2-7; v_call: TRBV19; d_call: NA
cdr3_nt: TGTGCCAGCAGCCCCTATCATATGAGGGGGACAGATACGCAGTATTTT; cdr3_aa: CASSPYHMRGTDTQYF; clone_size: NA; j_call: TRBJ2-3; v_call: TRBV9; d_call: NA
cdr3_nt: TGTGCCAGCAGTGAAGCGGCAGCGTCGGGAACTAATGAAAAACTGTTTTTT; cdr3_aa: CASSEAAASGTNEKLFF; clone_size: NA; j_call: TRBJ1-4; v_call: TRBV6-1; d_call: NA
cdr3_nt: TGCAGCGTTGCTAGGTCGAACGAGCAGTACTTC; cdr3_aa: CSVARSNEQYF; clone_size: NA; j_call: TRBJ2-7; v_call: TRBV29-1; d_call: NA
cdr3_nt: TGTGCCAGCAGTTTTAGCGGGAGGGAGCCCTGGACCCAGTACTTC; cdr3_aa: CASSFSGREPWTQYF; clone_size: NA; j_call: TRBJ2-5; v_call: TRBV28; d_call: TRBD2
cdr3_nt: TGTGCCAGCAGCTTATTAGCGGGCGGGAACACCGGGGAGCTGTTTTTT; cdr3_aa: CASSLLAGGNTGELFF; clone_size: NA; j_call: TRBJ2-2; v_call: TRBV5-8; d_call: TRBD2
cdr3_nt: TGTGCCAGCAGCCCGGTGGGAGGGCCTTCCCTAGGGTCGCAGTATTTT; cdr3_aa: CASSPVGGPSLGSQYF; clone_size: NA; j_call: TRBJ2-3; v_call: TRBV14; d_call: TRBD2
cdr3_nt: TGTGCCAGCAGCGTAGCGGGGGGGGCAGATACGCAGTATTTT; cdr3_aa: CASSVAGGADTQYF; clone_size: NA; j_call: TRBJ2-3; v_call: TRBV9; d_call: TRBD2
cdr3_nt: TGTGCCACCAGTGACCCTAGCGGGAGAGGCGAGCAGTACTTC; cdr3_aa: CATSDPSGRGEQYF; clone_size: NA; j_call: TRBJ2-7; v_call: TRBV24-1; d_call: TRBD2
cdr3_nt: TGTGCCAGCAGTGAATGGAAACAGGGTAGCACAGATACGCAGTATTTT; cdr3_aa: CASSEWKQGSTDTQYF; clone_size: NA; j_call: TRBJ2-3; v_call: TRBV25-1; d_call: NA
cdr3_nt: TGCAGTGCTAGTCCCGTGGCCACAGATACGCAGTATTTT; cdr3_aa: CSASPVATDTQYF; clone_size: NA; j_call: TRBJ2-3; v_call: TRBV20-1; d_call: NA
cdr3_nt: TGTGCCAGCAGTTTAGGCGGGATCCCTGAGCAGTTCTTC; cdr3_aa: CASSLGGIPEQFF; clone_size: NA; j_call: TRBJ2-1; v_call: TRBV25-1; d_call: NA
cdr3_nt: TGTGCCACTAGTGGACAGGGCAACACCGGGGAGCTGTTTTTT; cdr3_aa: CATSGQGNTGELFF; clone_size: NA; j_call: TRBJ2-2; v_call: TRBV19; d_call: TRBD1
cdr3_nt: TGTGCCAGCAGTGGACAGGGTGGCGGCTACACCTTC; cdr3_aa: CASSGQGGGYTF; clone_size: NA; j_call: TRBJ1-2; v_call: TRBV2; d_call: TRBD1
cdr3_nt: TGTGCCAGCTCGTCGACCGTCACGGGATATGGCTACACCTTC; cdr3_aa: CASSSTVTGYGYTF; clone_size: NA; j_call: TRBJ1-2; v_call: TRBV18; d_call: NA
cdr3_nt: TGTGCCAGCAGCCTCCTAGCGGGAGCATCCTACGAGCAGTACTTC; cdr3_aa: CASSLLAGASYEQYF; clone_size: NA; j_call: TRBJ2-7; v_call: TRBV7-9; d_call: TRBD2
cdr3_nt: TGTGCCAGCAGTCCCAGTAGGGGCATTCAGTACTTC; cdr3_aa: CASSPSRGIQYF; clone_size: NA; j_call: TRBJ2-4; v_call: TRBV27; d_call: NA
cdr3_nt: TGTGCCAGCAGTTACTCGCCGACAACGGCCTACGAGCAGTACTTC; cdr3_aa: CASSYSPTTAYEQYF; clone_size: NA; j_call: TRBJ2-7; v_call: TRBV6-2/TRBV6-3; d_call: NA
cdr3_nt: TGTGCCAGCAGTGAACAGGGGGCGCTCAGTAACGAGCAGTACTTC; cdr3_aa: CASSEQGALSNEQYF; clone_size: NA; j_call: TRBJ2-7; v_call: TRBV6-1; d_call: TRBD1
cdr3_nt: TGTGCCAGCTCACCGGGACTAGCGGGAAACAATGAGCAGTTCTTC; cdr3_aa: CASSPGLAGNNEQFF; clone_size: NA; j_call: TRBJ2-1; v_call: TRBV18; d_call: TRBD2
cdr3_nt: TGCGCCAGCAGCTTGGAGGCGGGAGCTAATGAAAAACTGTTTTTT; cdr3_aa: CASSLEAGANEKLFF; clone_size: NA; j_call: TRBJ1-4; v_call: TRBV5-1; d_call: NA
cdr3_nt: TGTGCCAGCAGCCAAGGGCTAGCGGGAGATGGCTACAATGAGCAGTTCTTC; cdr3_aa: CASSQGLAGDGYNEQFF; clone_size: NA; j_call: TRBJ2-1; v_call: TRBV4-2; d_call: TRBD2
cdr3_nt: TGCGCCAGCAGCCAAGGACAATTTAGCAATCAGCCCCAGCATTTT; cdr3_aa: CASSQGQFSNQPQHF; clone_size: NA; j_call: TRBJ1-5; v_call: TRBV5-1; d_call: NA
cdr3_nt: TGTGCCAGCAGTTTAAGGGGGAGAACTGAAGCTTTCTTT; cdr3_aa: CASSLRGRTEAFF; clone_size: few; j_call: TRBJ1-1; v_call: TRBV12-3/TRBV12-4; d_call: NA
cdr3_nt: TGCAGCGTTGCAGGGCACGGCAATCAGCCCCAGCATTTT; cdr3_aa: CSVAGHGNQPQHF; clone_size: NA; j_call: TRBJ1-5; v_call: TRBV29-1; d_call: NA
cdr3_nt: TGTGCCAGCAGGGGACAGCTCATCTCTGGAAACACCATATATTTT; cdr3_aa: CASRGQLISGNTIYF; clone_size: NA; j_call: TRBJ1-3; v_call: TRBV2; d_call: TRBD1
cdr3_nt: TGTGCCAGCAGAAGACGGGATAGCAATCAGCCCCAGCATTTT; cdr3_aa: CASRRRDSNQPQHF; clone_size: NA; j_call: TRBJ1-5; v_call: TRBV28; d_call: NA
cdr3_nt: TGTGCCAGCAGCCAATCGCGGGCTAACTATGGCTACACCTTC; cdr3_aa: CASSQSRANYGYTF; clone_size: NA; j_call: TRBJ1-2; v_call: TRBV16; d_call: NA
cdr3_nt: TGTGCCAGCAGCTTAGTAGCGCCCTCCGGGGGCAATGAGCAGTTCTTC; cdr3_aa: CASSLVAPSGGNEQFF; clone_size: NA; j_call: TRBJ2-1; v_call: TRBV7-9; d_call: NA
cdr3_nt: TGTGCCAGCACCAGACTTTACGAGCAGTACTTC; cdr3_aa: CASTRLYEQYF; clone_size: NA; j_call: TRBJ2-7; v_call: TRBV28; d_call: NA
cdr3_nt: TGTGCCAGCAGCTCGCCGGGACTAGCGGGATTCCGCGAGCAGTACTTC; cdr3_aa: CASSSPGLAGFREQYF; clone_size: NA; j_call: TRBJ2-7; v_call: TRBV5-6; d_call: TRBD2
cdr3_nt: TGTGCCAGCAGTGTCGGGACAGGACCAGATACGCAGTATTTT; cdr3_aa: CASSVGTGPDTQYF; clone_size: NA; j_call: TRBJ2-3; v_call: TRBV2; d_call: TRBD1
cdr3_nt: TGTGCCAGCAGTTTCACGGGTTTCGATCAGCCCCAGCATTTT; cdr3_aa: CASSFTGFDQPQHF; clone_size: few; j_call: TRBJ1-5; v_call: TRBV28; d_call: NA
cdr3_nt: TGTGCCACCAGCAGAGACCCCGACACCTTAGAGACCCAGTACTTC; cdr3_aa: CATSRDPDTLETQYF; clone_size: NA; j_call: TRBJ2-5; v_call: TRBV15; d_call: NA
cdr3_nt: TGTGCCACCAGTGCGTGGGACAGGCAAGGGGGGCAGTTCTTC; cdr3_aa: CATSAWDRQGGQFF; clone_size: NA; j_call: TRBJ2-1; v_call: TRBV24-1; d_call: TRBD1
cdr3_nt: TGCGCCAGCAGCGCCACCTCACTAGCGGGAGGGTTCAATGAGCAGTTCTTC; cdr3_aa: CASSATSLAGGFNEQFF; clone_size: NA; j_call: TRBJ2-1; v_call: TRBV4-3; d_call: TRBD2
cdr3_nt: TGCGCCAGCAGCCTCGGGACAGGGGGCTACGAGCAGTACTTC; cdr3_aa: CASSLGTGGYEQYF; clone_size: NA; j_call: TRBJ2-7; v_call: TRBV5-1; d_call: TRBD1
cdr3_nt: TGTGCCAGCAGTTTAACAGGACCCCGTGGAACCTACGAGCAGTACTTC; cdr3_aa: CASSLTGPRGTYEQYF; clone_size: few; j_call: TRBJ2-7; v_call: TRBV28; d_call: NA
cdr3_nt: TGCAGTGCTAGCCTATACGAGCAGTACTTC; cdr3_aa: CSASLYEQYF; clone_size: NA; j_call: TRBJ2-7; v_call: TRBV20-1; d_call: NA
cdr3_nt: TGTGCCAGCAGTCCCCTCGACAGCGTAAATGAGCAGTTCTTC; cdr3_aa: CASSPLDSVNEQFF; clone_size: NA; j_call: TRBJ2-1; v_call: TRBV27; d_call: NA
cdr3_nt: TGTGCCAGCAGCTTAACGGGACAGGGTGGCGAAAAACTGTTTTTT; cdr3_aa: CASSLTGQGGEKLFF; clone_size: NA; j_call: TRBJ1-4; v_call: TRBV7-3; d_call: TRBD1
cdr3_nt: TGTGCCAGCAGTGAGAGCGGGAGGGCCGGTATAGCAGATACGCAGTATTTT; cdr3_aa: CASSESGRAGIADTQYF; clone_size: NA; j_call: TRBJ2-3; v_call: TRBV6-4; d_call: TRBD2
cdr3_nt: TGTGCCAGCAGCCAAGGACTCCTGCAGGGGGATGAGCAGTTCTTC; cdr3_aa: CASSQGLLQGDEQFF; clone_size: NA; j_call: TRBJ2-1; v_call: TRBV3-1/TRBV3-2; d_call: TRBD1
cdr3_nt: TGCGCCAGCAGCTTGGGGTCGAGCGCTCTCTCTGGAAACACCATATATTTT; cdr3_aa: CASSLGSSALSGNTIYF; clone_size: NA; j_call: TRBJ1-3; v_call: TRBV5-1; d_call: NA
cdr3_nt: TGCGCCAGCAGCTCCACGGGGGAATCTCCCACCGGGGAGCTGTTTTTT; cdr3_aa: CASSSTGESPTGELFF; clone_size: NA; j_call: TRBJ2-2; v_call: TRBV5-1; d_call: NA
cdr3_nt: TGTGCCAGCAGCCAGCGTCGGGAGGTCATAGATACGCAGTATTTT; cdr3_aa: CASSQRREVIDTQYF; clone_size: NA; j_call: TRBJ2-3; v_call: TRBV3-1/TRBV3-2; d_call: TRBD2
cdr3_nt: TGCAGCCAACAGGGATACAATGAGCAGTTCTTC; cdr3_aa: CSQQGYNEQFF; clone_size: NA; j_call: TRBJ2-1; v_call: TRBV29-1; d_call: NA
cdr3_nt: TGTGCCAGCAGCCTACTAGCGGGAGCGACCGGGGAGCTGTTTTTT; cdr3_aa: CASSLLAGATGELFF; clone_size: NA; j_call: TRBJ2-2; v_call: TRBV7-9; d_call: TRBD2
cdr3_nt: TGTGCCAGCAGACGACTGACGGGAGGGTACCTCCCGAGCACAGATACGCAGTATTTT; cdr3_aa: CASRRLTGGYLPSTDTQYF; clone_size: NA; j_call: TRBJ2-3; v_call: TRBV21-1; d_call: NA